This entry describes one T cell receptor (beta chain). The record originates from a study of blood T cell repertoires in COVID-19. Enrolment of Seattle patients took place during active infection, and they were followed longitudinally. CDR3 length: 15 residues. Germline loops: CDR1 LNHDA, CDR2 SQIVND (reference sequence). The germline V and J ends were trimmed by 7 bases and 0 bases, with 13 bases remaining between them. Some clones are missing from TCRdb's copy, which holds only in-frame ones; the method was immunoSEQ multiplex PCR. Altogether roughly 340,000 clones are present, about 90% being singletons, with the ten largest covering more than 5%.

This chain joins TRBV19 and TRBJ1-5; a weak D match, TRBD1 (5 bases). This clonotype originated in a woman in her forties or fifties with COVID-19, enrolled during active disease. The specimen sequenced was peripheral blood. The CDR3 loop reads CASNPRGASNQPQHF. CDR3 DNA: TGTGCCAGTAACCCGCGGGGCGCTAGCAATCAGCCCCAGCATTTT.